This TCR beta chain was recorded in a study of T-cell reconstitution after alpha-beta-depleted transplantation in children. Study-level points and caveats: From surviving recipient T cells and thymic progenitors came the high day-60 TCRbeta diversity observed in some patients. Newly made T cells mostly supplied T-cell counts and diversity one year after transplant. At around two months after transplant, the alpha-beta T cells were reportedly derived from several hundred expanded clones that came from non-depleted graft cells.

Unique molecular identifiers were used in preparing the TCRbeta library. TCRdb reprocessed the PCR reads via MiXCR and lists one record per CDR3 protein. Seen here are under 300,000 distinct CDR3 sequences, 11% observed once, and the top ten hold 23%. Germline lookup yields CDR1 SQVTM and CDR2 ANQGSEA. V trimming: 7 bases; J trimming: 4 bases; junction bases outside the gene matches: 11. This CDR3 is built from 16 residues. This clonotype was seen repeatedly, ten times or more. Antigen: not known. This clonotype originated in a male patient aged 2 to 9 who had a stem cell transplant for chronic granulomatous disease, so the T cells may come from the graft donor. Sequenced here: peripheral blood, sampled 180 days after TCRalphabeta/CD19-depleted stem cell transplant. The genes are TRBV29-1 and TRBJ2-2; 11 bases match TRBD2. CDR3 nucleotides: TGCAGCGCTAGTCTCCCCGGGACTAGCGGCACCGGGGAGCTGTTTTTT. This encodes CSASLPGTSGTGELFF.